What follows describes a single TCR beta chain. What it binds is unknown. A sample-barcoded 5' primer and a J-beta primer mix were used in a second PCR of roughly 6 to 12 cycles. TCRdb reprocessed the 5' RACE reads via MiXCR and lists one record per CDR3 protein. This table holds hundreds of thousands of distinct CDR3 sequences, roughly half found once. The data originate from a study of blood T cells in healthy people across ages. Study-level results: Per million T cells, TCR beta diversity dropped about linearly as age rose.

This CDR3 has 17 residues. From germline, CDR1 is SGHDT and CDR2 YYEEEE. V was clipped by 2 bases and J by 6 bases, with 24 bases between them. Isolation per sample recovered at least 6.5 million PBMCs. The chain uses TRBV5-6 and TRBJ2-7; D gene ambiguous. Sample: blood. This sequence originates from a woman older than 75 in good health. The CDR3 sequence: CASSFWAPYWTPTEQYF. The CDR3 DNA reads TGTGCCAGCAGCTTTTGGGCCCCCTACTGGACCCCGACCGAGCAGTACTTC.